The present T cell receptor (beta chain) was sequenced within a study of T cell responses to AZD1222 COVID-19 vaccine. V was trimmed by 0 bases and J by 6 bases, leaving 9 bases between them. CDR1 LNHDA and CDR2 SQIVND come from the germline V gene (reference sequence). This CDR3 spans 14 amino acids. Sequenced by immunoSEQ multiplex PCR; TCRdb stores in-frame clones only, minus some. This sample contains 150,000 or so clones. Sequences were obtained from peripheral blood. The clonotype originates from an adult in good health. The V call is TRBV19, the J call TRBJ2-4, with a weak D call TRBD1 (5 bases). CDR3 bases: TGTGCCAGTAGTATAGACAGGGAAGGAAACATTCAGTACTTC. It encodes CASSIDREGNIQYF.